This T cell receptor (beta chain) was recovered during a study of beta chain features in type 1 diabetes. Study overall: The patient and healthy donor groups were comparable for age, gender and cell yields.

Remarks on this clone: Its antigen is not known.

V gave up 3 bases and J gave up 6 bases, with 8 bases separating them. Looked up from germline, CDR1 is SNHLY and CDR2 is FYNNEI. This CDR3 is 12 amino acids long. Study findings and constraints: Individuals with type 1 diabetes displayed fewer insertions and more deletions at VDJ junctions.

Sorting based on CD45RO/CCR7/CD25/CD127/CD95/CD27 separated CD4+ naive, central memory, regulatory and stem cell-like memory cells. Sorted populations all had greater than 98% purity. TCRB transcripts that were expressed got sequenced, as all of the isolated RNA had been reverse transcribed. Sequenced by immunoSEQ multiplex PCR; TCRdb stores in-frame clones only, minus some. The sample includes about 360,000 clones, around 12% seen only once; the top ten take under 0.02%. The source is a man aged 18 to 30 in good health. What was sequenced was naive CD4+ T cells from blood. This chain joins TRBV2 and TRBJ1-2; D is ambiguous. CDR3 region: CASSEMADGYTF. CDR3 DNA sequence: TGTGCCAGCAGTGAGATGGCGGATGGCTACACCTTC.